Reported below is one TCR beta chain. Many counts were recorded for this clonotype. Its antigen specificity is not known. Per-base qualities were not stored, and no clone one base away is much larger. This entry comes from a study of neurological immune-mediated disorders (dated by TCRdb to between 2018 and 2021). A note on the overall study: Using UMI-based sequencing, the study compared peripheral blood TCR-beta repertoires from patients with HTLV-I-associated myelopathy (HAM/TSP), patients with multiple sclerosis, and healthy controls. The approximately 110 TCR-beta libraries covered PBMC samples along with longitudinal samples, technical triplicates, and paired sorted CD4+ and CD8+ T-cell subsets. The cohort was made up of around 70 subjects, consisting of 15 or so HAM/TSP patients, about 34 multiple sclerosis patients and around 20 healthy controls. Summary of the overall study and its limitations: The highest TCR clonal expansion was observed in HAM/TSP patients, whereas the lowest was observed in MS patients, even when compared with healthy controls. No identical CDR3 amino acid sequences were found to be shared among expanded clones across subjects, suggesting that TCR-beta repertoires were private in all groups.

The healthy controls were volunteers from a blood bank in Maryland, USA. For the unsorted PBMC libraries, 2 million PBMCs were stored in RNAlater at -80 degrees C until RNA extraction and were used to generate the libraries. Peripheral blood was subjected to Ficoll-Hypaque density gradient centrifugation to isolate PBMCs, which were then cryopreserved in liquid nitrogen. cDNA was synthesized by template-switch 5'RACE using a primer with a 10-nucleotide random unique molecular identifier that tagged each TCR transcript. Over 190 million TCR-beta sequences, covering 15-18 subjects, were produced in each sequencing run. Total RNA was extracted with the RNeasy kit. TCR-beta VDJ regions were amplified with primers for the TCR constant region and the 5'RACE anchor, using the KAPA Real-time Library Amplification kit. Sample indexes and Illumina adaptors were added in a first PCR, and a second PCR then increased library yield. After Ampure bead purification, the TCR product of roughly 650 bp was size-selected on a 2% E-gel SizeSelection system. Before pooling, libraries had their quality checked on a Bioanalyzer, their concentration measured with Qubit, and their quantity determined with the Kapa Library Quantification kit. An Illumina HiSeq 2500 was used to sequence the libraries paired-end at 2 x 150 bp. To increase sequence diversity, about 25-31% phiX was spiked into each library pool. From the authors' description of their analysis: The quality-filtered reads were processed with the UMI-based MiGEC pipeline, whose error correction step removed more than 80% of the raw TCR sequences. IMGT germline references were used for aligning VDJ genes, and each clonotype was defined as a unique CDR3 amino acid sequence together with its V-J genes. Clonal expansion, Shannon diversity and CDR3 relatedness were evaluated with VDJtools (CalcPairwiseDistances, ClusterSamples), while phylogenetic trees were built in CLCbio workbench. Expanded clones were defined as having at least 8 unique UMIs, based on coefficient-of-variation modelling across technical triplicates. Clones were called with MiXCR by TCRdb after fastp trimmed the public reads at Q25, and only in-frame beta chains were retained. Each CDR3 protein appears once, grouped with its most common genes and DNA. The V and J calls here are based on TCRdb, not the publication. The sample records 26,000 or so distinct CDR3 sequences, 21% of which are singletons. The top ten hold roughly 17% of the sample.

Its CDR3 holds 15 amino acids, cysteine through phenylalanine. The CDR3 DNA has 45 bases and is translated from base 1. The germline V gene yields SGHTA for CDR1 and FQGNSA for CDR2. Trimming removed 6 bases from V and 2 bases from J; the gene matches leave 8 bases unexplained. The chain is made from TRBV7-2 and TRBJ2-7; 9 bases in between match TRBD2. Sample: PBMCs. This receptor was obtained from a woman in her sixties in good health. CDR3 sequence: CASSFAASGAYEQYF. The sequenced DNA is TGTGCCAGCAGTTTTGCGGCTAGCGGGGCCTACGAGCAGTACTTC. With the portions outside the CDR3 filled from the reference TRBV7-2 and TRBJ2-7 genes, the complete variable region becomes GAGVSQSPSNKVTEKGKDVELRCDPISGHTALYWYRQSLGQGLEFLIYFQGNSAPDKSGLPSDRFSAERTGGSVSTLTIQRTQQEDSAVYLCASSFAASGAYEQYFGPGTRLTVT.